The 24 T cell receptor beta chains below were found in one sample sequenced in a study of T cell responses to AZD1222 COVID-19 vaccine. Repertoires were generated with immunoSEQ multiplex PCR, while TCRdb's copy carries only in-frame clones and drops some. The data contain about 120,000 clones, roughly 80% of them singletons. The starting material was peripheral blood, obtained on day 0 of AZD1222 vaccination. The receptors were sampled from an adult in good health.

The V and J genes are TRBV29-1 and TRBJ2-3; D unclear. Trimming took off 7 bases at V and 4 bases at J, with 12 bases between the two ends. Looked up from germline, CDR1 is SQVTM and CDR2 is ANQGSEA. The CDR3 is 12 amino acids. The CDR3 DNA reads as TGCAGCGCTAGGAGAAGGGCAGATACGCAGTATTTT. Translating it yields CSARRRADTQYF.

The chain is built from TRBV18 and TRBJ1-1, with no clear D. The CDR3 loop spans 12 amino acids. Trimming left V 0 bases short and J 10 bases short, with 9 bases between. CDR1 and CDR2 (germline): KGHSH, LQKENI. The CDR3 loop reads CASSPPSGGAFF. Here the CDR3 DNA reads TGTGCCAGCTCACCACCGTCCGGAGGAGCTTTCTTT.

The rearrangement joins TRBV7-2 to TRBJ1-5, with 8 nucleotides matching TRBD1. With V trimmed by 5 bases and J by 1 base, 4 bases remained unmatched. Germline values: CDR1 SGHTA, CDR2 FQGNSA. The CDR3 is made up of 15 amino acids. The CDR3 spells CASSPGGGSNQPQHF. Here the CDR3 DNA reads TGTGCCAGCAGCCCAGGGGGCGGCAGCAATCAGCCCCAGCATTTT.

The chain combines TRBV30 with TRBJ1-3; the D gene is possibly TRBD1 (5 bases). The CDR3 consists of 13 residues. Trimming left V 6 bases short and J 6 bases short, with 15 bases between. The germline V gene encodes CDR1 GTSNPN and CDR2 SVGIG (reference sequence). CDR3 coding DNA: TGTGCCTGTTCGAAGGGGTCTATAAACACCATATATTTT. Residues: CACSKGSINTIYF.

Note on this clone: Other nucleotide sequences from this sample produce the same CDR3. The chain carries TRBV5-1 and TRBJ2-7, with 7 bases that match TRBD1. The CDR3 length is 15 residues. The germline V gene encodes CDR1 SGHRS and CDR2 YFSETQ. The J segment lost 0 bases and the V segment lost 0 bases, leaving 3 bases of the junction unmatched. CDR3 nucleotide sequence: TGCGCCAGCAGCTTGGTAGCAGGGGGCTCCTACGAGCAGTACTTC. This translates into CASSLVAGGSYEQYF. Variable domain in full (rest from reference TRBV5-1 and TRBJ2-7): KAGVTQTPRYLIKTRGQQVTLSCSPISGHRSVSWYQQTPGQGLQFLFEYFSETQRNKGNFPGRFSGRQFSNSRSEMNVSTLELGDSALYLCASSLVAGGSYEQYFGPGTRLTVT.

Points on this clone: Other DNA sequences in the sample encode the same CDR3. The rearrangement links TRBV30 to TRBJ1-5; 9 bases line up with TRBD1. This CDR3 is built from 14 residues. The J segment lost 3 bases and the V segment lost 3 bases, leaving 3 bases of the junction unmatched. The germline gives CDR1 GTSNPN, CDR2 SVGIG (reference sequence). The CDR3 protein is CAWSGQGTNQPQHF. The CDR3 nucleotides are TGTGCCTGGAGCGGACAGGGGACCAATCAGCCCCAGCATTTT.

The J gene is TRBJ1-2, the V gene TRBV9; D ambiguous. The CDR3 totals 11 residues. V lost 4 bases to trimming and J lost 5 bases, with 6 bases between them. Germline CDR1 is SGDLS and CDR2 is YYNGEE. Here the CDR3 reads CASSRLYGYTF. The CDR3 DNA reads as TGTGCCAGCAGCCGCCTTTATGGCTACACCTTC.

This clone was recorded a few times. The chain is built from TRBV7-2 and TRBJ1-5; TRBD1 aligns across 7 bases. V dropped 5 bases and J dropped 6; count of bases not matched to a gene: 7. This CDR3 spans 14 amino acids. The germline V gene encodes CDR1 SGHTA and CDR2 FQGNSA. The CDR3 protein is CASSIQGIGQPQHF. The CDR3, as DNA: TGTGCCAGCAGCATACAGGGGATTGGTCAGCCCCAGCATTTT.

The rearrangement uses TRBV5-8 and TRBJ1-5; a possible D gene is TRBD1 (5 bases). V was shortened by 0 bases and J by 5 bases, with 12 bases between the two germline ends. This CDR3 contains 15 residues. Germline CDR1 and CDR2: SGHTS and YDEGEE. In DNA, the CDR3 is TGTGCCAGCAGCTTGGGGGGCCTTTCGGATCAGCCCCAGCATTTT. Translated: CASSLGGLSDQPQHF.

The CDR3 coding sequence is TGTGCCAGCAGCTTAACAGGGTTCCACTCCTACGAGCAGTACTTC. Amino acid sequence: CASSLTGFHSYEQYF. The chain employs TRBV14 and TRBJ2-7, with D perhaps TRBD1 (6 bases). Trimming left V 5 bases short and J 0 bases short, with 14 bases between. Germline assignment: CDR1 SGHDN and CDR2 FVKESK. There are 15 residues in the CDR3. Together with reference TRBV14 and TRBJ2-7, the CDR3 gives the full variable domain: EAGVTQFPSHSVIEKGQTVTLRCDPISGHDNLYWYRRVMGKEIKFLLHFVKESKQDESGMPNNRFLAERTGGTYSTLKVQPAELEDSGVYFCASSLTGFHSYEQYFGPGTRLTVT.

The chain has TRBV28 and TRBJ2-1, with 7 bases fitting TRBD1. CDR1 is MDHEN, CDR2 SYDVKM, per germline. The V and J ends lost 6 bases and 8 bases, in that order; junction bases with no gene match: 10. The CDR3 totals 14 residues. The CDR3, as DNA: TGTGCCAGCAGACCGACAGGGAGAAGCGATGAGCAGTTCTTC. Encoded protein: CASRPTGRSDEQFF. Filled out from reference TRBV28 and TRBJ2-1, the complete variable domain reads DVKVTQSSRYLVKRTGEKVFLECVQDMDHENMFWYRQDPGLGLRLIYFSYDVKMKEKGDIPEGYSVSREKKERFSLILESASTNQTSMYLCASRPTGRSDEQFFGPGTRLTVL.

The V and J genes are TRBV25-1 and TRBJ1-4; 8 bases match TRBD1. Germline loops: CDR1 MGHDK, CDR2 SYGVNS. This CDR3 is built from 14 residues. Trimming at V came to 1 base and at J to 6 bases, leaving 1 base not matched to a gene. The CDR3 region has the DNA TGTGCCAGCAGTGAATTGGGACAGGATGAAAAACTGTTTTTT. This codes for CASSELGQDEKLFF. Full variable domain (missing parts from reference TRBV25-1 and TRBJ1-4): EADIYQTPRYLVIGTGKKITLECSQTMGHDKMYWYQQDPGMELHLIHYSYGVNSTEKGDLSSESTVSRIRTEHFPLTLESARPSHTSQYLCASSELGQDEKLFFGSGTQLSVL.

The V call is TRBV9, the J call TRBJ1-6; no clear D gene. The length of the CDR3 is 14 residues. CDR1 and CDR2 from the germline V gene are SGDLS and YYNGEE. The V end was cut by 0 bases, the J end by 7 bases, with 8 bases between. The CDR3 reads CASSVGSRNSPLHF. CDR3 nucleotide sequence: TGTGCCAGCAGCGTAGGGAGTAGGAATTCACCCCTCCACTTT.

V gene TRBV4-3 combines with J gene TRBJ2-1; 7 positions agree with TRBD2. Trimming removed 1 base from V and 7 bases from J; junction bases left unmatched: 16. This CDR3 spans 18 amino acids. Germline CDR1 LGHNA, CDR2 YSLEER. The CDR3 bases are TGCGCCAGCAGCCAAGGAGGATCGAGCGGGACGATCCAGAATGAGCAGTTCTTC. Encoded protein: CASSQGGSSGTIQNEQFF.

This chain joins TRBV9 and TRBJ1-1; D may be TRBD1 (6 bases). This CDR3 contains 14 residues. Germline CDR1 is SGDLS and CDR2 is YYNGEE. V lost 4 bases to trimming and J lost 1 base, with 11 bases between them. The CDR3 bases are TGTGCCAGCAGCACCCGACAGGCGAACACTGAAGCTTTCTTT. Translated, it gives CASSTRQANTEAFF.

The J gene is TRBJ1-1, the V gene TRBV24-1, with D unclear. The CDR3 is 14 amino acids. V lost 3 bases, J lost 1 base, and 8 bases lay in between. Germline V gene lookup returns CDR1 KGHDR and CDR2 SFDVKD. In nucleotides, the CDR3 is TGTGCCACCAGTGATGCACACTCGAACACTGAAGCTTTCTTT. Amino acids: CATSDAHSNTEAFF.

The V gene is TRBV27, the J gene TRBJ1-5; D remains unclear. CDR1 is MNHEY, CDR2 SMNVEV, per germline (reference sequence). The V and J ends lost 1 base and 4 bases respectively, with 8 bases between them. The CDR3 spans 14 residues. As DNA, the CDR3 is TGTGCCAGCAGTTTATTGTACGGTAATCAGCCCCAGCATTTT. Its translation is CASSLLYGNQPQHF.

The rearrangement joins TRBV5-4 to TRBJ2-1; D possibly corresponds to TRBD2 (5 bases). The V gene lost 0 bases and the J gene lost 4 bases, with 8 bases spanning the gap. The CDR3 spans 14 residues. Per the germline V gene, CDR1 is SGHNT and CDR2 is YYREEE (reference sequence). As DNA, the CDR3 is TGTGCCAGCAGCTTGGCCGCGGGTTACAATGAGCAGTTCTTC. Its protein product is CASSLAAGYNEQFF.

The V call is TRBV6-4, the J call TRBJ1-6; tentative D call: TRBD1 (5 bases). Trimming shortened V by 9 bases and J by 8 bases, and 20 bases separated the two germline ends. The CDR3 runs 15 residues. Looked up from germline, CDR1 is MRHNA and CDR2 is SNTAGT. DNA of the CDR3: TGTGCCAGAGGGGATAAAGGGGTACGTTATTCACCCCTCCACTTT. Encoded protein: CARGDKGVRYSPLHF.

J is TRBJ1-1 and V is TRBV5-1; perhaps TRBD1 as D (5 bases). CDR1 SGHRS and CDR2 YFSETQ come from the germline V gene. The germline V and J ends were trimmed by 0 bases and 1 base, with 7 bases remaining between them. The length of the CDR3 is 14 residues. The CDR3 bases are TGCGCCAGCAGCTTGGGACAGTCGAACACTGAAGCTTTCTTT. Translating it yields CASSLGQSNTEAFF.

The V and J genes are TRBV19 and TRBJ2-3; D ambiguous. This CDR3 is built from 13 residues. Germline lookup yields CDR1 LNHDA and CDR2 SQIVND (reference sequence). Trimming removed 6 bases at V and 0 bases at J, with 7 bases between. As DNA, the CDR3 is TGTGCCAGTAGGACACCTAGCACAGATACGCAGTATTTT. Encoded protein: CASRTPSTDTQYF. Looking up the rest from reference TRBV19 and TRBJ2-3 gives the full variable domain: DGGITQSPKYLFRKEGQNVTLSCEQNLNHDAMYWYRQDPGQGLRLIYYSQIVNDFQKGDIAEGYSVSREKKESFPLTVTSAQKNPTAFYLCASRTPSTDTQYFGPGTRLTVL.

This clone came up a few times. The CDR3 coding sequence is TGTGCCAGCAGCATGCAAGAGACCCAGTACTTC. Translation: CASSMQETQYF. The chain carries TRBV7-9 and TRBJ2-5; no firm D call. The V end lost 5 bases, the J end lost 2 bases, and 3 bases lay between the germline ends. The CDR3 consists of 11 residues. The germline gives CDR1 SEHNR, CDR2 FQNEAQ (reference sequence). Full variable domain (remainder filled in from reference TRBV7-9 and TRBJ2-5): DTGVSQNPRHKITKRGQNVTFRCDPISEHNRLYWYRQTLGQGPEFLTYFQNEAQLEKSRLLSDRFSAERPKGSFSTLEIQRTEQGDSAMYLCASSMQETQYFGPGTRLLVL.

Written as DNA, the CDR3 is TGTGCCAGCAGTTCCCCGACAGGGCTTACCGAGCAGTACTTC. Translated, it gives CASSSPTGLTEQYF. The genes are TRBV28 and TRBJ2-7, with 7 bases matching TRBD1. Per germline, CDR1 MDHEN and CDR2 SYDVKM. The length of the CDR3 is 14 residues. V dropped 4 bases and J dropped 6; count of bases not matched to a gene: 9.

V and J are TRBV18 and TRBJ1-5; D is ambiguous. CDR1 is KGHSH, CDR2 LQKENI, per germline. V gave up 2 bases and J gave up 4 bases, with 6 bases separating them. The CDR3 is made up of 13 amino acids. The CDR3 protein is CASSPSRNQPQHF. The CDR3 nucleotides read TGTGCCAGCTCACCATCCAGAAATCAGCCCCAGCATTTT. The full variable domain, its missing parts supplied by reference TRBV18 and TRBJ1-5, is NAGVMQNPRHLVRRRGQEARLRCSPMKGHSHVYWYRQLPEEGLKFMVYLQKENIIDESGMPKERFSAEFPKEGPSILRIQQVVRGDSAAYFCASSPSRNQPQHFGDGTRLSIL.